The T cell receptor beta chain described here comes from a study of Graves' ophthalmopathy and Graves' hyperthyroidism. Clinical symptoms, serum thyroxine, TRAb, thyroid ultrasound and orbital computed tomography formed the basis of diagnosis. Isolation of PBMCs was performed using 9.5 to 10 ml of fresh peripheral blood. From RNA, the CDR3 regions of TCR beta chains were amplified and sequenced. The library came from an HTBI-primed first-round RT-PCR and a second-round multiplex PCR. Via MiXCR, TCRdb re-called the multiplex PCR reads, giving one row per CDR3 protein. This sample has about 660,000 distinct CDR3 sequences, with roughly 39% found just once. The V end was cut by 3 bases, the J end by 0 bases, with 6 bases between. The CDR3 has 14 amino acids. Germline CDR1 and CDR2: LGHNA and YSLEER. This clonotype has at least ten counts.

The V gene is TRBV4-3, the J gene TRBJ1-5; D gene ambiguous. Sequencing was done on a sample of peripheral blood. The receptor's source is an adult man with Graves' ophthalmopathy. CDR3 amino acids: CASSQDYSNQPQHF. The CDR3 DNA reads TGCGCCAGCAGCCAGGATTATAGCAATCAGCCCCAGCATTTT.